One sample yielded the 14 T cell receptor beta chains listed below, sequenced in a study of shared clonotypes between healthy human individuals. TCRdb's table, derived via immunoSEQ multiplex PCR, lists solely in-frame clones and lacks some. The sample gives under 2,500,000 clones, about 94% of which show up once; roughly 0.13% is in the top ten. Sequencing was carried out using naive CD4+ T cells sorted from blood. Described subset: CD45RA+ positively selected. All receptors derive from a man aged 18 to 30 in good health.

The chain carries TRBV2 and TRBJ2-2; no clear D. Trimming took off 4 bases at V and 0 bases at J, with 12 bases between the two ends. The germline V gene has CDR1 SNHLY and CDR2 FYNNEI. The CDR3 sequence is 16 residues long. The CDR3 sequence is CASSVAAYANTGELFF. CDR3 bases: TGTGCCAGCAGTGTCGCGGCGTACGCGAACACCGGGGAGCTGTTTTTT.

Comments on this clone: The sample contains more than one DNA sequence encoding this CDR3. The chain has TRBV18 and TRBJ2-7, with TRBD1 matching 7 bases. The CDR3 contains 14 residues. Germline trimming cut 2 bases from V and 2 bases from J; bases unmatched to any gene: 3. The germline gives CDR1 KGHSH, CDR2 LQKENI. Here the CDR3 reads CASSPRDSTYEQYF. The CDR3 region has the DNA TGTGCCAGCTCACCAAGGGACAGCACCTACGAGCAGTACTTC.

This CDR3 is CASSQGRSTDTQYF. The CDR3 coding sequence is TGCGCCAGCAGCCAAGGTAGGAGCACAGATACGCAGTATTTT. The chain uses TRBV4-1 and TRBJ2-3; no clear D. The CDR3 has 14 amino acids. CDR1 is MGHRA, CDR2 YSYEKL, per germline. The V end lost 1 base, the J end lost 0 bases, and 5 bases lay between the germline ends.

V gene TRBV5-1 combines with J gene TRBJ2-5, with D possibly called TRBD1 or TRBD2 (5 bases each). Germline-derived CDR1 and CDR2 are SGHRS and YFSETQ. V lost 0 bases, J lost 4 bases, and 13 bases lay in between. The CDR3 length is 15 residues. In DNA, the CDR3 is TGCGCCAGCAGCTTGGGGGCAGGGACGATAGAGACCCAGTACTTC. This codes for CASSLGAGTIETQYF.

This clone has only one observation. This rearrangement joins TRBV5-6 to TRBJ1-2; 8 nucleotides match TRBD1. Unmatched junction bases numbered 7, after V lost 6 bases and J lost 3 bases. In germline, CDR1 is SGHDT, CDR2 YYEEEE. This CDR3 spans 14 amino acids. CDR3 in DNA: TGTGCCAGCAACCGGAACAGGGGGTACTATGGCTACACCTTC. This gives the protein CASNRNRGYYGYTF. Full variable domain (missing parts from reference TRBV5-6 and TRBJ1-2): DAGVTQSPTHLIKTRGQQVTLRCSPKSGHDTVSWYQQALGQGPQFIFQYYEEEERQRGNFPDRFSGHQFPNYSSELNVNALLLGDSALYLCASNRNRGYYGYTFGSGTRLTVV.

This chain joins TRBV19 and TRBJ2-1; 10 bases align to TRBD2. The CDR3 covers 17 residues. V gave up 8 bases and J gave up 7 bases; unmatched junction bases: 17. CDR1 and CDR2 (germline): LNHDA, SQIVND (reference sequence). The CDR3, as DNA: TGTGCCAGTGTCAAGGAGCATTCTAGCGGGAGTTGGAATGAGCAGTTCTTC. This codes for CASVKEHSSGSWNEQFF.

The CDR3 DNA is TGTGCCAGCAGCGAGACAGGGGGCAGGGGTTATACGCAGTATTTT. Its protein is CASSETGGRGYTQYF. V is TRBV7-9 and J is TRBJ2-3; TRBD1 aligns across 10 bases. CDR1 SEHNR and CDR2 FQNEAQ come from the germline V gene (reference sequence). CDR3 length: 15 residues. V lost 5 bases and J lost 7; bases outside the gene matches: 9.

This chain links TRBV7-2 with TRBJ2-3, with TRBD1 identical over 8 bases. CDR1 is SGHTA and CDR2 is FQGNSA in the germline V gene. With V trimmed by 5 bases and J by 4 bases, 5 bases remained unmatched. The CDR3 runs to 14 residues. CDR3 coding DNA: TGTGCCAGCAGCCCAAGGACAGGGCCAGATACGCAGTATTTT. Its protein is CASSPRTGPDTQYF.

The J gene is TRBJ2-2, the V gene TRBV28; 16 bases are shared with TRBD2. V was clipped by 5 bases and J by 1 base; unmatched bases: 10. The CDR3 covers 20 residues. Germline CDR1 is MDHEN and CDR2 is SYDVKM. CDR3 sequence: CASSPLMGTSGGVNTGELFF. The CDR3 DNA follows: TGTGCCAGCAGTCCCCTAATGGGGACTAGCGGGGGGGTGAACACCGGGGAGCTGTTTTTT.

The CDR3 sequence is CASSLAGTGANEQFF. The CDR3 DNA reads as TGTGCCAGCAGCTTAGCAGGGACAGGCGCCAATGAGCAGTTCTTC. V gene TRBV7-2 combines with J gene TRBJ2-1; TRBD1 matches 8 bases. Trimming at V came to 0 bases and at J to 6 bases, leaving 4 bases not matched to a gene. CDR3 length: 15 amino acids. The germline gives CDR1 SGHTA, CDR2 FQGNSA.

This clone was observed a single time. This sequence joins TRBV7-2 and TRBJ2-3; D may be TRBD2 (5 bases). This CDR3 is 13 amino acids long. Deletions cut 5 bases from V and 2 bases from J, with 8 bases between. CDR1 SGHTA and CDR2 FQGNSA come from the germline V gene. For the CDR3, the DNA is TGTGCCAGCAGCCCGAGGGCCACAGATACGCAGTATTTT. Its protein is CASSPRATDTQYF.

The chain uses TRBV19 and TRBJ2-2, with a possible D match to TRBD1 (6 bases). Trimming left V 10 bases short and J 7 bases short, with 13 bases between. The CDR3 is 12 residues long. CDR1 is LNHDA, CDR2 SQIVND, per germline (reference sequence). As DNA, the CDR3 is TGTGCCACCTCCAGGGGTTTCGGGGAGCTGTTTTTT. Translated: CATSRGFGELFF.

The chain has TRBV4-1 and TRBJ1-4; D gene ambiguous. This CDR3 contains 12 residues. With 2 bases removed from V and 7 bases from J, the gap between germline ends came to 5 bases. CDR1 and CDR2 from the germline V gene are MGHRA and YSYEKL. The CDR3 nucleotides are TGCGCCAGCAGCCAATTAGGTGAAAAACTGTTTTTT. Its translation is CASSQLGEKLFF.

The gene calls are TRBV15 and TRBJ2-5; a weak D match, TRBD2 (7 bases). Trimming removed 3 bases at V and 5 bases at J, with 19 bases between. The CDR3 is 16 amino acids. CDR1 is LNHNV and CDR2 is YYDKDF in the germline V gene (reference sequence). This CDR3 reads CATSSGGRGRGETQYF. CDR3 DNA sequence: TGTGCCACCAGCAGCGGGGGGCGGGGGAGAGGGGAGACCCAGTACTTC. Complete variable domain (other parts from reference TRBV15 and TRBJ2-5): DAMVIQNPRYQVTQFGKPVTLSCSQTLNHNVMYWYQQKSSQAPKLLFHYYDKDFNNEADTPDNFQSRRPNTSFCFLDIRSPGLGDTAMYLCATSSGGRGRGETQYFGPGTRLLVL.